The clone carrying this TCR beta chain was observed at least ten times. Its antigen is not known. Findings and limits, study-wide: Tumor memory CD4+ T cell TCR gene usage was found to cluster with blood and lymph node memory CD4+ cells and with lymph node naive CD4+ cells.

Cells sorted as Tregs were CD4+, CD25+ and CD127-/low. TCRdb re-derived calls from the 5' RACE reads in MiXCR, one entry per CDR3 protein. Of approximately 50,000 distinct CDR3 sequences in the sample, under 25% were seen once. Sequencing input: tumor-infiltrating Tregs sorted from the breast tumor. This receptor was obtained from a female donor with breast cancer.

The CDR3 spells CASSRSGSYNEQFF. The CDR3 region has the DNA TGCGCCAGCAGCCGTAGCGGCTCCTACAATGAGCAGTTCTTC. V and J are TRBV5-1 and TRBJ2-1; D possibly corresponds to TRBD2 (6 bases). CDR3 length equals 14 residues. The V gene lost 4 bases and the J gene lost 0 bases, with 8 bases spanning the gap. Germline V gene data show CDR1 as SGHRS and CDR2 as YFSETQ.